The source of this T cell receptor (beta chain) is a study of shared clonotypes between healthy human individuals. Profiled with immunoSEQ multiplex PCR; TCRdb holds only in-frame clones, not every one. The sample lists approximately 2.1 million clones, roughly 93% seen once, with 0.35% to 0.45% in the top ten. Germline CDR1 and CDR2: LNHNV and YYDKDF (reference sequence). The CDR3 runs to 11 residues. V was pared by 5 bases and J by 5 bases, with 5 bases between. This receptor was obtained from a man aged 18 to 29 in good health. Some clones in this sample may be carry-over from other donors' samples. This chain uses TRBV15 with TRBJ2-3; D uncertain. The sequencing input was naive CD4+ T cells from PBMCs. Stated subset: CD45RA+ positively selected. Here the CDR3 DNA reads TGTGCCACCAGCGGCAAAGATACGCAGTATTTT. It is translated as CATSGKDTQYF.